This T cell receptor (beta chain) is drawn from a study of identifying expanded T cells in peripheral blood. Study results and limitations: Across healthy donors, higher total template counts meant significantly greater two-week count variance. Technical replicates showed about 1.2 changed clones; two weeks approximately 15; four weeks 19.

The data were produced by immunoSEQ multiplex PCR, yet TCRdb's version contains in-frame clones alone and is incomplete. The table has more than 55,000 clones, roughly 86% seen once. No infections or other immune events were documented during collection. With regard to this clone: Its target is not known.

Sequencing was carried out using blood. This sequence originates from a person aged 18 to 75 in good health.

The CDR3 reads CALRNSGNTIYF. The CDR3, as DNA: TGTGCCTTACGGAACTCTGGAAACACCATATATTTT. The rearrangement joins TRBV10-3 to TRBJ1-3; D unresolved. The ends were cut back, 11 bases at V and 0 bases at J, with 8 bases in the middle. The germline V gene encodes CDR1 ENHRY and CDR2 SYGVKD. The CDR3 covers 12 residues.